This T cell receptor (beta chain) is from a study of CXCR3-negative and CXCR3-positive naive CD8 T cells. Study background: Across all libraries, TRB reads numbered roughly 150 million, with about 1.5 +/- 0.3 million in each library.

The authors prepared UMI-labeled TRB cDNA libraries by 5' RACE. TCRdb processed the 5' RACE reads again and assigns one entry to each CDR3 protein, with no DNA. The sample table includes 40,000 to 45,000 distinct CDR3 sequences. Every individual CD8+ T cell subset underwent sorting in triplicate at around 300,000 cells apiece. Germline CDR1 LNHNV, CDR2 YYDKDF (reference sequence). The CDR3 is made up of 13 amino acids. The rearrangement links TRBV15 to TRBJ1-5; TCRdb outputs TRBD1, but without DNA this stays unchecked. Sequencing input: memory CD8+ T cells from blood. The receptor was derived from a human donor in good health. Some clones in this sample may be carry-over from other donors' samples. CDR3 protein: CATSPQAGEPQHF. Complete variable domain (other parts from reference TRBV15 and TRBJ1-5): DAMVIQNPRYQVTQFGKPVTLSCSQTLNHNVMYWYQQKSSQAPKLLFHYYDKDFNNEADTPDNFQSRRPNTSFCFLDIRSPGLGDTAMYLCATSPQAGEPQHFGDGTRLSIL.